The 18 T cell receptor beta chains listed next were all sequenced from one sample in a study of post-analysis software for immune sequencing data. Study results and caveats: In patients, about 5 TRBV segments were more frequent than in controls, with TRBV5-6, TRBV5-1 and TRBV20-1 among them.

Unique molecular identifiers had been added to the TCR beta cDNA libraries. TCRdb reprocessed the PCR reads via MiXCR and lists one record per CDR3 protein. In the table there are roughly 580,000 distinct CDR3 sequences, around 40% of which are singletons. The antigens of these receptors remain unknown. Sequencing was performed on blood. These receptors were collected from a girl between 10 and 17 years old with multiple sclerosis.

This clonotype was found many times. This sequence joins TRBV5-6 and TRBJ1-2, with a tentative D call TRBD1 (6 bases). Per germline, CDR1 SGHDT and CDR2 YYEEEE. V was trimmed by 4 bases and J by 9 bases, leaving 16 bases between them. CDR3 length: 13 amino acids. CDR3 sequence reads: CASSIGQRGRYTF. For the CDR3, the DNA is TGTGCCAGCAGCATCGGACAGAGAGGCCGCTACACCTTC.

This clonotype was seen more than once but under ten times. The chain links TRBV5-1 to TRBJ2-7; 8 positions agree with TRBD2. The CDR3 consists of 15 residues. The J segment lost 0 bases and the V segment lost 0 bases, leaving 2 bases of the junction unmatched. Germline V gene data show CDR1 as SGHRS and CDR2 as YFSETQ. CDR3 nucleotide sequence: TGCGCCAGCAGCTTGGGACTAGCGTCCTCCTACGAGCAGTACTTC. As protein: CASSLGLASSYEQYF.

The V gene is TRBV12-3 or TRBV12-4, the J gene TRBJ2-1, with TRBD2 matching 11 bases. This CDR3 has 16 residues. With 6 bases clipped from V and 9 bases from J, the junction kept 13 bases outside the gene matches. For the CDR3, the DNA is TGTGCCAGCAGGCCCCCCGGAACTAGCGGGAGTGGTGAGCAGTTCTTC. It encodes CASRPPGTSGSGEQFF.

This chain's CDR3 is CSAPLGGRTYNEQFF. The CDR3 DNA sequence: TGCAGTGCTCCCCTTGGCGGGAGAACCTACAATGAGCAGTTCTTC. This rearrangement joins TRBV20-1 to TRBJ2-1; 7 bases are a match to TRBD2. V trimming: 5 bases; J trimming: 2 bases; junction bases outside the gene matches: 9. The CDR3 is made up of 15 amino acids. The V gene's germline CDR1 is DFQATT and CDR2 SNEGSKA (reference sequence).

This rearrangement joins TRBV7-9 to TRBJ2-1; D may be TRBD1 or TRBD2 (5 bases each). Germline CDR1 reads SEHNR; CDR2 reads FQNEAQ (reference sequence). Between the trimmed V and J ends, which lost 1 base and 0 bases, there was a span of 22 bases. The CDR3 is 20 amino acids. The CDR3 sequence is CASSLERGYDPGSSYNEQFF. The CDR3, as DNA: TGTGCCAGCAGCTTAGAACGGGGCTATGATCCGGGTAGCTCCTACAATGAGCAGTTCTTC.

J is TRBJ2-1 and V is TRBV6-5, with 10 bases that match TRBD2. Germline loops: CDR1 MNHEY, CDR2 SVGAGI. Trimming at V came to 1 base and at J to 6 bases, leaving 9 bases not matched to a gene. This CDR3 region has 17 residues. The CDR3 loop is CASSYFPSGSSGNEQFF. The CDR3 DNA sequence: TGTGCCAGCAGTTACTTCCCTAGCGGGAGTTCGGGCAATGAGCAGTTCTTC.

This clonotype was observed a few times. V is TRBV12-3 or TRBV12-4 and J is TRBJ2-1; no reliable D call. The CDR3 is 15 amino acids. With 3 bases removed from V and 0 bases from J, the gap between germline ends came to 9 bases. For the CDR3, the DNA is TGTGCCAGCAGTTTTCCCGGATCCTCCTACAATGAGCAGTTCTTC. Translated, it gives CASSFPGSSYNEQFF.

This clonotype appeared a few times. The CDR3 sequence: CASSGQGVLYEQYF. The DNA of the CDR3 is TGTGCCAGCAGTGGACAGGGGGTCCTGTACGAGCAGTACTTC. The V gene is TRBV12-3 or TRBV12-4, the J gene TRBJ2-4, with TRBD1 matching over 10 bases. The J call may not be correct, given that the DNA end is closer to TRBJ2-7. This CDR3 contains 14 residues.

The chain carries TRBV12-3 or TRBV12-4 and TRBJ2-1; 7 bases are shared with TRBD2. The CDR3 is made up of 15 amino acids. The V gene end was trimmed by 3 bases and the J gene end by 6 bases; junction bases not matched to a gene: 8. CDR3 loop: CASSLGSGAVNEQFF. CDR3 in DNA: TGTGCCAGCAGTTTGGGAAGCGGGGCAGTCAATGAGCAGTTCTTC.

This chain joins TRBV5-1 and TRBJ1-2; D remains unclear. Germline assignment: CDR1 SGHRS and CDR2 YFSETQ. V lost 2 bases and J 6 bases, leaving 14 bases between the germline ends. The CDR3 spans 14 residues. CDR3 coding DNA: TGCGCCAGCAGCTTTGTCTCAATCATGGATGGCTACACCTTC. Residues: CASSFVSIMDGYTF.

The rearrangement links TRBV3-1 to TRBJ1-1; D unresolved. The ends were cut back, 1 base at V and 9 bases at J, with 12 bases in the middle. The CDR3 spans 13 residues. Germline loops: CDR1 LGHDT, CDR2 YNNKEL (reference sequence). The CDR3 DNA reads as TGTGCCAGCAGCCAAGTGACTGGGCAGAAAGCTTTCTTT. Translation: CASSQVTGQKAFF.

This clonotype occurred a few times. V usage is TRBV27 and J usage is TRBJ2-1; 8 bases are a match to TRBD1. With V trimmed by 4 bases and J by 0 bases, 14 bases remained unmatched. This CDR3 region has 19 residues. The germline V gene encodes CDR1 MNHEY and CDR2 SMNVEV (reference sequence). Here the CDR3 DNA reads TGTGCCAGCAGTTCACCCGGACAGGGCCTAATAAGCTCCTACAATGAGCAGTTCTTC. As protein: CASSSPGQGLISSYNEQFF.

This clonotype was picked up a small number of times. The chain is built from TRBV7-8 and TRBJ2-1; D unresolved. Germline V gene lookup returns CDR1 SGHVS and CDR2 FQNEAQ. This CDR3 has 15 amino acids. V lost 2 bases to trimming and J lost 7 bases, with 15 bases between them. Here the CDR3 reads CASSLPSRRLNEQFF. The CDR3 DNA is TGTGCCAGCAGCTTACCCAGCAGGCGATTAAATGAGCAGTTCTTC.

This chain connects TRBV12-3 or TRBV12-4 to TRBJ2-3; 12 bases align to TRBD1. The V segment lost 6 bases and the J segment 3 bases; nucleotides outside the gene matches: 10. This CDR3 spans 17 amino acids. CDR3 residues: CASSFTPGQGATDTQYF. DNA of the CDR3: TGTGCCAGCAGCTTTACACCGGGACAGGGGGCTACAGATACGCAGTATTTT.

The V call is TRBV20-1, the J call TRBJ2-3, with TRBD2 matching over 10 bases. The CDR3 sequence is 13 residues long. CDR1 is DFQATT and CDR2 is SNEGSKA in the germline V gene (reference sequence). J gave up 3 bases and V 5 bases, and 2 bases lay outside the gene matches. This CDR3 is CSAGLAATDTQYF. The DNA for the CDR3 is TGCAGTGCTGGACTAGCGGCGACAGATACGCAGTATTTT.

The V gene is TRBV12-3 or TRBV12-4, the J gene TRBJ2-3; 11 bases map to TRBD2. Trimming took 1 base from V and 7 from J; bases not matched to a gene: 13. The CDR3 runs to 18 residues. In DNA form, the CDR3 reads TGTGCCAGCAGTTTAGAGGCTAGCGGGAGGATCGAGCGCCATACGCAGTATTTT. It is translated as CASSLEASGRIERHTQYF.

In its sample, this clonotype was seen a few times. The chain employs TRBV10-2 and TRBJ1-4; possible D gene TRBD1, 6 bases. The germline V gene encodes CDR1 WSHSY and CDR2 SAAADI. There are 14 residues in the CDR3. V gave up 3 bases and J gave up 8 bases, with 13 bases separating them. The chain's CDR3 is CASSEGGRTEKLFF. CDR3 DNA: TGCGCCAGCAGTGAAGGGGGACGGACGGAAAAACTGTTTTTT.

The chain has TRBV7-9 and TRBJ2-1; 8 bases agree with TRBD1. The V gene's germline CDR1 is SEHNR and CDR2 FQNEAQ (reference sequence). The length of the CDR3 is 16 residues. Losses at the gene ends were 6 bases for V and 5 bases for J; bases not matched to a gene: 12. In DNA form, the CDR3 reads TGTGCCAGCAGACCAGGGGGTGGACAGGGTAACAATGAGCAGTTCTTC. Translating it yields CASRPGGGQGNNEQFF.